This T cell receptor (beta chain) was captured in a study of T cells in Graves' hyperthyroidism and ophthalmopathy (dated by TCRdb to between 2017 and 2020). For context, the study as a whole: Peripheral blood samples were taken at the time of initial diagnosis, prior to any treatment. Prospective prediction of ophthalmopathy was tested in an independent validation cohort of approximately 19 hyperthyroidism patients and approximately 17 patients who later progressed to ophthalmopathy. A discovery cohort of about a hundred patients, approximately 45 with Graves' ophthalmopathy and about 60 with stable Graves' hyperthyroidism, was used to find distinguishing TCR V-J signatures. Once sampling was done, hyperthyroidism patients were given methimazole at a starting dose of 30 mg daily, whereas ophthalmopathy patients were given high-dose intravenous methylprednisolone. In addition, the study compared T-cell repertoires in thyroid tissue and in blood from roughly 6 Graves' hyperthyroidism patients. The approximately 98 discovery patients were randomly divided into training and test sets at a 7:3 ratio. According to the paper, TCR Vbeta CDR3 sequencing was carried out on some 130 peripheral blood samples, which came from fewer than 50 ophthalmopathy, under 80 hyperthyroidism and roughly 17 progressor patients. The investigation overall reported the following: Most expanded thyroid clonotypes (frequency above 0.001) were also found in blood, which suggests that blood repertoires may mirror thyroid immune responses. A 13 V-J signature model separated ophthalmopathy from stable hyperthyroidism, with about 88% sensitivity and 81.08% specificity in cross-validation and 80%/75% in testing. No statistical method was used to fix the sample size in advance, and group allocation was not hidden from the investigators. In validation, the model predicted progression to ophthalmopathy with roughly 70% sensitivity and over 72% specificity, a median of approximately 6.5 months before onset.

The cysteine opens and the phenylalanine closes a CDR3 of 11 amino acids. Only the CDR3 DNA is retained, 33 bases long and in frame from the first base. Trimming costs V 5 bases and J 10 bases, and their ends lie 9 bases apart. The germline V gene encodes CDR1 SGHAT and CDR2 FQDESV (reference sequence). Stable Graves' hyperthyroidism was defined as no progression to ophthalmopathy during 18 months of follow-up. Hyperthyroidism patients were newly diagnosed, had a disease duration of under 2 months, and were aged 18 to 65 years. Any patient with an uncontrolled infection, another autoimmune disease, pregnancy or lactation was excluded. Diagnoses were based on clinical symptoms, serum thyroxine and TRAb, thyroid ultrasound and orbital computed tomography. PBMCs were separated from roughly 10 ml of fresh peripheral blood using Ficoll-Paque density gradient centrifugation. Trizol reagent was used to extract total RNA, and RNA quality was then checked on an Agilent 2100 Bioanalyzer.

Many counts were recorded for this clonotype. Its target antigen remains unknown. No per-base quality is available; no much larger clone lies one base away. Amplification of TCR beta CDR3 regions was carried out from RNA transcripts. The first round of RT-PCR for the TCR CDR3 was performed with the HTBI primer set and the Qiagen OneStep RT-PCR kit. Libraries were constructed in a second round of multiplex PCR, after which size selection and purification were performed. Libraries were sequenced paired-end with 100 bp reads on an Illumina HiSeq2000. Under the source paper's analysis protocol: SOAPnuke was used to process the raw data, with reads discarded if the reads contained adapters or uncalled bases, had a mean Phred below 15, or lacked an exact constant-primer or identifier match. High-quality paired reads were merged using COPE v1.2.5, and each unique nucleotide sequence was defined as a clonotype. MiTCR v1.1 was used to align clonotypes to the IMGT TRBV, TRBD and TRBJ reference segments. The analysis included only V-J combinations with a frequency above 0.0001, which together covered approximately 99% of the repertoires. A TCS score was defined as the ratio of F50 (clonal expansion) to E x V (chaos), with BLOSUM62-based TCRdist applied between CDR3 peptides within each V-J. Welch's t-statistics and random forest reduced roughly 500 V-J features to fewer than 15, which were used in a naive Bayes classifier (R e1071). TCRdb passed the public sequencing reads through fastp at Q25 and MiXCR, retaining productive beta sequences. Entries are consolidated by CDR3 protein sequence, retaining the most common genes and DNA. The V and J calls here are based on TCRdb, not the publication. The sample includes about 420,000 distinct CDR3 sequences, with approximately 15% observed a single time. The ten largest clones take up 5% to 6% of the sample.

This receptor was identified in a woman aged 18-35 years with Graves' hyperthyroidism. The rearrangement combines TRBV11-1 with TRBJ2-1, with no reliable assignment of the D segment. Sample: blood. The nucleotide sequence is TGTGCCAGCAGCCAGACTCGGGAGCAGTTCTTC. This yields the protein CASSQTREQFF.